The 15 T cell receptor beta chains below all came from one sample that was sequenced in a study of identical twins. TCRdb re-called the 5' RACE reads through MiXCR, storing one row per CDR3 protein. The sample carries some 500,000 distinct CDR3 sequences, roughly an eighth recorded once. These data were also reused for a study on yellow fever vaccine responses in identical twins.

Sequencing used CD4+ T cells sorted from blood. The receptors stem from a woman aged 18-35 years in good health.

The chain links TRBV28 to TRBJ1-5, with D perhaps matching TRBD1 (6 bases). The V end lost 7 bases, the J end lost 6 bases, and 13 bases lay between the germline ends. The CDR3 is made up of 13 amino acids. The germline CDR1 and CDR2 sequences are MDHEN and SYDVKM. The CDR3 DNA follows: TGTGCCAGCACCAGGGGTCACGTTCAGCCCCAGCATTTT. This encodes CASTRGHVQPQHF.

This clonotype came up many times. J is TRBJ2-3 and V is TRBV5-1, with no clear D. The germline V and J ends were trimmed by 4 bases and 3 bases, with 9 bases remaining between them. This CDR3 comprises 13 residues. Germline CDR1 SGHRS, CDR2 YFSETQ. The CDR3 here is CASSTVITDTQYF. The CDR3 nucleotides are TGCGCCAGCAGCACCGTTATTACAGATACGCAGTATTTT.

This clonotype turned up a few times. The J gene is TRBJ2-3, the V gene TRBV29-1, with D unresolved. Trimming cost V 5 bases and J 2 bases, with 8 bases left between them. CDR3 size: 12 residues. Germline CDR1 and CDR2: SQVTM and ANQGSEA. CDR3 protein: CSVSRFTDTQYF. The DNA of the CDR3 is TGCAGCGTTTCTAGATTCACAGATACGCAGTATTTT.

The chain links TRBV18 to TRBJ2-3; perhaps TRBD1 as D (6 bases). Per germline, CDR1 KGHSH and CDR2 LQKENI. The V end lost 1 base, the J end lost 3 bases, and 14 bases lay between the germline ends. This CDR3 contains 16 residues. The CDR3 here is CASSPLSGGKTDTQYF. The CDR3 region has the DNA TGTGCCAGCTCACCACTATCTGGGGGCAAGACAGATACGCAGTATTTT.

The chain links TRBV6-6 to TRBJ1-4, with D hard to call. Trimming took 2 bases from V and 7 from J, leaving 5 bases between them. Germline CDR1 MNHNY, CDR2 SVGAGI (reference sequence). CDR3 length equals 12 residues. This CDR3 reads CASSYRSEKLFF. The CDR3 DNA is TGTGCCAGCAGTTACCGATCTGAAAAACTGTTTTTT.

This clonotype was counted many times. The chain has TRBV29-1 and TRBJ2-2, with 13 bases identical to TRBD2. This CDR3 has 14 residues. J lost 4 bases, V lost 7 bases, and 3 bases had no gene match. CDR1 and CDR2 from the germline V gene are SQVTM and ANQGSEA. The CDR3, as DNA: TGCAGCGGGACTAGCGGGAGCCGCACCGGGGAGCTGTTTTTT. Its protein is CSGTSGSRTGELFF.

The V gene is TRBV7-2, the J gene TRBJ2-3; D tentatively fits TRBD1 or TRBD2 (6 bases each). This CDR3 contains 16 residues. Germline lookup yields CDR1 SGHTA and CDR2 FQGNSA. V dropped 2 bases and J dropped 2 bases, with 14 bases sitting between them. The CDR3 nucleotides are TGTGCCAGCAGCTTAAAGGGGGGACAAAACACAGATACGCAGTATTTT. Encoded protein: CASSLKGGQNTDTQYF.

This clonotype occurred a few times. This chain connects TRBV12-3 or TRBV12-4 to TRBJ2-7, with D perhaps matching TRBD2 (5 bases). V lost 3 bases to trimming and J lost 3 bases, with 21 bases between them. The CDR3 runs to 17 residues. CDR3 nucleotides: TGTGCCAGCAGTTTTTATGGATTGGCTAGCCCTTTCTACGAGCAGTACTTC. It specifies CASSFYGLASPFYEQYF.

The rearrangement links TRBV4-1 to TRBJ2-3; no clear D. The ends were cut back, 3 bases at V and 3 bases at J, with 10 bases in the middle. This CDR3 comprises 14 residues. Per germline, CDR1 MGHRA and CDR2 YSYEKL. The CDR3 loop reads CASSQTVVTDTQYF. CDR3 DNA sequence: TGCGCCAGCAGCCAGACGGTCGTAACAGATACGCAGTATTTT.

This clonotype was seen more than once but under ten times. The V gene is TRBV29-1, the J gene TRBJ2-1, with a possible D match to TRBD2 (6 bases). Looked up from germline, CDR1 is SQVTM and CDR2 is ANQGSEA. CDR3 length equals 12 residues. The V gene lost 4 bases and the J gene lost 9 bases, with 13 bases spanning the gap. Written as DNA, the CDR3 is TGCAGCGTTGTTCTTCTAGCGACTGAGCAGTTCTTC. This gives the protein CSVVLLATEQFF.

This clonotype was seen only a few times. Here the CDR3 reads CASSYPGQGAREQYF. In nucleotides, the CDR3 is TGTGCCAGCAGCTACCCGGGACAGGGGGCAAGGGAGCAGTACTTC. The chain recombines TRBV28 with TRBJ2-7; 12 positions match TRBD1. V shed 6 bases, J shed 7 bases, and the junction held 10 bases outside the gene matches. Germline CDR1 and CDR2: MDHEN and SYDVKM. This CDR3 region has 15 residues.

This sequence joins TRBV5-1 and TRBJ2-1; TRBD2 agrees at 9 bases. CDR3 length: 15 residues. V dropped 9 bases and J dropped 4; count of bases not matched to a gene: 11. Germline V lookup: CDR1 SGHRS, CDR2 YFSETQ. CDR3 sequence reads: CATGSGLAAYNEQFF. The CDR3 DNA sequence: TGCGCCACCGGCTCGGGACTAGCTGCATACAATGAGCAGTTCTTC.

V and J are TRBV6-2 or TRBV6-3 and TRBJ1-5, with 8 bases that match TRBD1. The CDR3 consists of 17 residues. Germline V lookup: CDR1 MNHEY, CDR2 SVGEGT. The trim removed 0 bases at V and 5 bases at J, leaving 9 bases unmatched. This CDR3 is CASSYSKDRVGYQPQHF. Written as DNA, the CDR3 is TGTGCCAGCAGTTACTCTAAGGACAGGGTAGGATATCAGCCCCAGCATTTT.

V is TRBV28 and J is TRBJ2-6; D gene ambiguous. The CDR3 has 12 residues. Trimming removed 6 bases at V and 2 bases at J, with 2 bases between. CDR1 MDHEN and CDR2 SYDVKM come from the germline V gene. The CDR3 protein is CASSAGANVLTF. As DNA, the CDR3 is TGTGCCAGCAGCGCTGGGGCCAACGTCCTGACTTTC.

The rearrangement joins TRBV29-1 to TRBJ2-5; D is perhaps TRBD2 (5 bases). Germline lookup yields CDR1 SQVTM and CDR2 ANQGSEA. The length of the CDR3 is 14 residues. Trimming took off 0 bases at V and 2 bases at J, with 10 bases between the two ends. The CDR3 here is CSVEEVGKQETQYF. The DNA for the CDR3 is TGCAGCGTTGAAGAGGTCGGGAAACAAGAGACCCAGTACTTC.